What follows are 9 T cell receptor beta chains derived from one specimen sequenced in a study of T cells in localized non-small cell lung cancer. This table comes from immunoSEQ multiplex PCR, and its TCRdb copy is limited to in-frame clones, with some not included. This sample has 30,000 to 45,000 clones, with 80% to 90% found just once. The sequencing used peripheral blood, collected before any cancer treatment. The receptor source for this set is a woman aged 35 to 69 with stage I lung adenocarcinoma.

The chain combines TRBV28 with TRBJ1-5; D may be TRBD1 (6 bases). CDR1 and CDR2 (germline): MDHEN, SYDVKM. V lost 8 bases and J lost 5, with 25 bases in between. CDR3 length: 17 residues. The CDR3 here is CASLPGGLQKGDQPQHF. Here the CDR3 DNA reads TGTGCCAGCCTTCCCGGGGGGCTCCAAAAGGGGGATCAGCCCCAGCATTTT. The entire variable domain, with the rest obtained from reference TRBV28 and TRBJ1-5, is as follows: DVKVTQSSRYLVKRTGEKVFLECVQDMDHENMFWYRQDPGLGLRLIYFSYDVKMKEKGDIPEGYSVSREKKERFSLILESASTNQTSMYLCASLPGGLQKGDQPQHFGDGTRLSIL.

This rearrangement joins TRBV4-1 to TRBJ2-5, with 9 bases matching TRBD1. Germline V lookup: CDR1 MGHRA, CDR2 YSYEKL. With 4 bases clipped from V and 5 bases from J, the junction kept 8 bases outside the gene matches. CDR3 length: 15 residues. The CDR3 DNA follows: TGCGCCAGCAGCCCCCGCTGGACAGGGGAGGAGACCCAGTACTTC. Residues: CASSPRWTGEETQYF.

The rearrangement links TRBV11-2 to TRBJ1-1; TRBD1 might be the D (6 bases). V lost 2 bases and J 4 bases, leaving 8 bases between the germline ends. The CDR3 has 13 residues. Germline CDR1 and CDR2: SGHAT and FQNNGV. The CDR3 sequence is CASSLRGGTEAFF. CDR3 DNA sequence: TGTGCCAGCAGCTTAAGGGGGGGCACTGAAGCTTTCTTT.

The chain joins TRBV5-4 to TRBJ1-5; a weak D match, TRBD1 (5 bases). V lost 4 bases, J lost 7 bases, and 15 bases lay in between. The CDR3 loop spans 14 amino acids. Germline CDR1 SGHNT, CDR2 YYREEE (reference sequence). The DNA for the CDR3 is TGTGCCAGCAGCGCGGGGACCCAGGCACAGCCCCAGCATTTT. Translated: CASSAGTQAQPQHF.

The V gene is TRBV6-1, the J gene TRBJ1-1; D is perhaps TRBD1 (5 bases). CDR1 and CDR2 (germline): MNHNS, SASEGT. This CDR3 region has 15 residues. Deletions cut 6 bases from V and 1 base from J, with 15 bases between. The CDR3: CASSRGAGANTEAFF. Written as DNA, the CDR3 is TGTGCCAGCAGCCGGGGCGCGGGTGCGAACACTGAAGCTTTCTTT.

Here the CDR3 reads CASSRDTEAFF. The CDR3 region has the DNA TGTGCCAGCTCACGAGACACTGAAGCTTTCTTT. The V and J genes are TRBV18 and TRBJ1-1; D is unresolved. The CDR3 length is 11 residues. The ends were cut back, 4 bases at V and 3 bases at J, with 3 bases in the middle. CDR1 and CDR2 (germline): KGHSH, LQKENI.

The rearrangement links TRBV29-1 to TRBJ2-5, with TRBD1 matching 7 bases. The CDR3 is made up of 10 amino acids. CDR1 is SQVTM and CDR2 is ANQGSEA in the germline V gene. J was trimmed by 9 bases and V by 4 bases; bases with no gene match: 2. The CDR3 DNA sequence: TGCAGCGTTGGGGACAGCGCCCAGTACTTC. Protein product: CSVGDSAQYF.

The chain joins TRBV28 to TRBJ2-3; D might be TRBD1 or TRBD2, each matching 6 bases. CDR1 and CDR2 from the germline V gene are MDHEN and SYDVKM. Trimming pared 3 bases from V and 6 bases from J, leaving 13 bases between. CDR3 length: 14 residues. The chain's CDR3 is CASSLVGGGDTQYF. In DNA, the CDR3 is TGTGCCAGCAGTTTGGTAGGAGGGGGGGATACGCAGTATTTT.

CDR3 nucleotide sequence: TGTGCCAGCAGCTCCCGGGGGACTAGCGGGAGAGCCGGGGAGCTGTTTTTT. Amino acid sequence: CASSSRGTSGRAGELFF. V gene TRBV7-3 combines with J gene TRBJ2-2; TRBD2 agrees at 14 bases. V dropped 4 bases and J dropped 6; count of bases not matched to a gene: 7. Germline loops: CDR1 SGHTA, CDR2 FQGTGA. This CDR3 is built from 17 residues.